The 27 T cell receptor beta chains below all came from one sample that was sequenced in a study of regulatory T cells. The PCR used 52 TRBV and 13 TRBJ primers. The repertoire was sequenced with immunoSEQ multiplex PCR; TCRdb's copy has only in-frame clones and lacks some. The sample lists 30,000 to 40,000 clones; 75% to 90% were seen once. The antigens of these receptors remain unknown. Study-wide findings and caveats: In CD3G-deficient patients, conventional CD4+ T cells were enriched for hydrophobic CDR3 residues at positions 6 and 7.

Sequencing was carried out using conventional CD4+ T cells sorted from blood. Receptors originate from a person aged 18 to 35 with CD3G deficiency.

This clone appeared a few times. The chain employs TRBV30 and TRBJ1-5, with TRBD1 as a possible D gene (6 bases). This CDR3 contains 13 residues. Looked up from germline, CDR1 is GTSNPN and CDR2 is SVGIG (reference sequence). V shed 5 bases and J shed 0 bases, with 8 bases lying between them. DNA of the CDR3: TGTGCCTGGCACAGGGATAGCAATCAGCCCCAGCATTTT. Its protein product is CAWHRDSNQPQHF.

This clone was seen once. V and J are TRBV5-1 and TRBJ2-7; TRBD2 is a possible D gene (6 bases). V was trimmed by 3 bases and J by 6 bases, leaving 16 bases between them. Germline V lookup: CDR1 SGHRS, CDR2 YFSETQ. The CDR3 contains 14 residues. CDR3 region: CASSSTGGLGEQYF. As DNA, the CDR3 is TGCGCCAGCAGCTCGACCGGGGGTCTCGGCGAGCAGTACTTC.

The V gene is TRBV6-1, the J gene TRBJ2-4, with unresolved D. The CDR3 is made up of 15 amino acids. CDR1 and CDR2 from the germline V gene are MNHNS and SASEGT. V dropped 5 bases and J dropped 0 bases, with 11 bases sitting between them. The CDR3: CASSPREVAKNIQYF. CDR3 DNA sequence: TGTGCCAGCAGTCCAAGGGAAGTAGCCAAAAACATTCAGTACTTC.

In DNA form, the CDR3 reads TGTGCCAGCGGCAGGGCCTATGGCTACACCTTC. The encoded protein is CASGRAYGYTF. The V call is TRBV28, the J call TRBJ1-2; possible D gene TRBD1, 5 bases. Deletions cut 8 bases from V and 4 bases from J, with 8 bases between. The CDR3 length is 11 residues. Germline V gene data show CDR1 as MDHEN and CDR2 as SYDVKM.

The rearrangement uses TRBV18 and TRBJ1-2; D gene ambiguous. The CDR3 runs 13 residues. The V gene's germline CDR1 is KGHSH and CDR2 LQKENI. The ends were cut back, 3 bases at V and 8 bases at J, with 13 bases in the middle. The CDR3 sequence: CASSPGLTGGYTF. CDR3 coding DNA: TGTGCCAGCTCACCCGGACTGACTGGCGGCTACACCTTC.

The chain joins TRBV28 to TRBJ2-1; maybe TRBD1 (5 bases). This CDR3 has 16 residues. The germline gives CDR1 MDHEN, CDR2 SYDVKM. V shed 4 bases and J shed 8 bases, with 21 bases lying between them. CDR3: CASSSRRVRVMDEQFF. The CDR3 DNA is TGTGCCAGCAGTTCCCGCAGGGTTAGGGTAATGGATGAGCAGTTCTTC.

The chain joins TRBV28 to TRBJ2-1, with 16 bases identical to TRBD2. This CDR3 has 17 amino acids. Germline V gene sequence: CDR1 MDHEN, CDR2 SYDVKM. Losses at the gene ends were 5 bases for V and 8 bases for J; bases not matched to a gene: 9. CDR3 bases: TGTGCCAGCAGTGCCGTAACCGGGACTAGCGGGAGGGATGAGCAGTTCTTC. This codes for CASSAVTGTSGRDEQFF.

The chain recombines TRBV5-1 with TRBJ1-2, with D uncertain. Between the trimmed V and J ends, which lost 0 bases and 0 bases, there was a span of 3 bases. The CDR3 runs to 13 residues. The V gene's germline CDR1 is SGHRS and CDR2 YFSETQ. CDR3 in amino acids: CASSLDPNYGYTF. The CDR3 bases are TGCGCCAGCAGCTTGGACCCTAACTATGGCTACACCTTC.

The V and J genes are TRBV11-2 and TRBJ2-6; D remains ambiguous. The CDR3 extends over 13 amino acids. Germline assignment: CDR1 SGHAT and CDR2 FQNNGV. Trimming shortened V by 4 bases and J by 13 bases, and 14 bases separated the two germline ends. CDR3 loop: CASSSKHPSVLTF. In DNA, the CDR3 is TGTGCCAGCAGCTCTAAACACCCTTCAGTCCTGACTTTC.

The chain has TRBV11-3 and TRBJ2-2; D assignment may be TRBD1 or TRBD2 (5 bases each). The CDR3 contains 14 residues. The V gene's germline CDR1 is SGHNT and CDR2 YENEEA. Trimming took 5 bases from V and 8 from J, leaving 15 bases between them. The CDR3, as DNA: TGTGCCAGCAGCATTCAGGCAGGGAGAGGGGAGCTGTTTTTT. It specifies CASSIQAGRGELFF.

Of note for this clone: The same CDR3 is also encoded by other DNA sequences in this sample. This chain uses TRBV7-2 with TRBJ2-7; 9 bases line up with TRBD2. V shed 2 bases, J shed 4 bases, and the junction held 3 bases outside the gene matches. The CDR3 has 14 residues. Per germline, CDR1 SGHTA and CDR2 FQGNSA. CDR3 DNA sequence: TGTGCCAGCAGCTTACGCGGGGGGGGATACGAGCAGTACTTC. Protein product: CASSLRGGGYEQYF.

The rearrangement uses TRBV21-1 and TRBJ1-5; TRBD1 is taken as the D call from the table, unchecked against the DNA. TRBV21-1 is a known pseudogene. There are 16 residues in the CDR3. CDR3 nucleotides: TGTGCCAGCAGCAAAGCGCTTGGGGACATCAATCAGCCCCAGCATTTT. It is translated as CASSKALGDINQPQHF.

The chain combines TRBV6-6 with TRBJ2-4, with 9 bases identical to TRBD1. The V gene's germline CDR1 is MNHNY and CDR2 SVGAGI (reference sequence). J gave up 4 bases and V 6 bases, and 7 bases lay outside the gene matches. This CDR3 spans 15 amino acids. CDR3 protein: CASSHRGRGKNIQYF. The CDR3 nucleotides are TGTGCCAGCAGCCACAGGGGGCGAGGAAAAAACATTCAGTACTTC.

V gene TRBV14 combines with J gene TRBJ2-6; D is undetermined. Germline V lookup: CDR1 SGHDN, CDR2 FVKESK. This CDR3 has 13 residues. V lost 4 bases to trimming and J lost 1 base, with 2 bases between them. DNA for the CDR3: TGTGCCAGCAGCCTGTCTGGGGCCAACGTCCTGACTTTC. This codes for CASSLSGANVLTF.

The J gene is TRBJ2-3, the V gene TRBV5-1, with D tentatively TRBD2 (5 bases). The germline V and J ends were trimmed by 2 bases and 4 bases, with 11 bases remaining between them. The CDR3 sequence is 14 residues long. Germline V gene lookup returns CDR1 SGHRS and CDR2 YFSETQ. CDR3 sequence reads: CASSFGGSADTQYF. The CDR3 DNA sequence: TGCGCCAGCAGCTTTGGTGGGAGCGCAGATACGCAGTATTTT.

The CDR3: CAWDRGRSYEQFF. The CDR3 DNA reads TGTGCCTGGGACAGGGGAAGATCATATGAGCAGTTCTTC. This chain joins TRBV30 and TRBJ2-1; 8 nucleotides agree with TRBD1. V shed 5 bases and J 8 bases; nucleotides not matched to a gene: 8. The CDR3 spans 13 residues. CDR1 and CDR2 from the germline V gene are GTSNPN and SVGIG (reference sequence). The full variable domain, with the rest looked up from reference TRBV30 and TRBJ2-1, is SQTIHQWPATLVQPVGSPLSLECTVEGTSNPNLYWYRQAAGRGLQLLFYSVGIGQISSEVPQNLSASRPQDRQFILSSKKLLLSDSGFYLCAWDRGRSYEQFFGPGTRLTVL.

The chain employs TRBV19 and TRBJ2-3; the D gene is possibly TRBD2 (7 bases). CDR3 length: 14 residues. Germline-derived CDR1 and CDR2 are LNHDA and SQIVND (reference sequence). V gave up 6 bases and J gave up 4 bases, with 14 bases separating them. Here the CDR3 reads CASSHAGAPDTQYF. The CDR3, as DNA: TGTGCCAGTAGCCATGCGGGGGCTCCAGATACGCAGTATTTT.

The gene calls are TRBV6-1 and TRBJ2-7; D gene unclear. Trimming stripped 6 bases from V and 3 bases from J, with 6 bases between. The CDR3 runs 11 residues. The germline V gene encodes CDR1 MNHNS and CDR2 SASEGT. For the CDR3, the DNA is TGTGCCAGCAGCTCAGTCTACGAGCAGTACTTC. Translated: CASSSVYEQYF.

The chain carries TRBV7-6 and TRBJ2-2, with D perhaps TRBD1 or TRBD2 (6 bases each). This CDR3 region has 16 residues. Germline V CDR1 and CDR2: SGHVS, FNYEAQ. V lost 5 bases, J lost 2 bases, and 15 bases lay in between. CDR3 coding DNA: TGTGCCAGCAGCAAAGTCCCGGGGGCCAACACCGGGGAGCTGTTTTTT. It is translated as CASSKVPGANTGELFF.

As DNA, the CDR3 is TGTGCCAGCAGTTACCCAACAGGGGTAAAGAACACTGAAGCTTTCTTT. Encoded protein: CASSYPTGVKNTEAFF. The rearrangement joins TRBV6-6 to TRBJ1-1; 7 nucleotides line up with TRBD1. The CDR3 contains 16 residues. Germline CDR1 is MNHNY and CDR2 is SVGAGI (reference sequence). V lost 2 bases and J lost 1; bases outside the gene matches: 7.

The V call is TRBV28, the J call TRBJ2-7; tentative D call: TRBD2 (5 bases). Germline assignment: CDR1 MDHEN and CDR2 SYDVKM. V dropped 3 bases and J dropped 3 bases, with 9 bases sitting between them. The CDR3 spans 13 residues. CDR3 in amino acids: CASSFSGYYEQYF. In DNA, the CDR3 is TGTGCCAGCAGTTTCAGCGGATACTACGAGCAGTACTTC.

The gene calls are TRBV7-9 and TRBJ2-3; 10 bases fit TRBD1. V gave up 3 bases and J gave up 5 bases; unmatched junction bases: 2. Germline CDR1 SEHNR, CDR2 FQNEAQ (reference sequence). The CDR3 spans 14 residues. The CDR3 protein is CASSLGQGRDTQYF. The CDR3 region has the DNA TGTGCCAGCAGCTTGGGACAGGGGAGAGATACGCAGTATTTT.

V is TRBV11-2 and J is TRBJ2-6, with D maybe TRBD2 (6 bases). Trimming pared 4 bases from V and 0 bases from J, leaving 7 bases between. Germline CDR1 reads SGHAT; CDR2 reads FQNNGV. CDR3 length: 15 amino acids. The CDR3 loop is CASSSEGSGANVLTF. The CDR3 DNA reads as TGTGCCAGCAGCTCGGAGGGCTCTGGGGCCAACGTCCTGACTTTC.

The genes are TRBV5-1 and TRBJ2-2; D is perhaps TRBD2 (5 bases). CDR1 is SGHRS, CDR2 YFSETQ, per germline. V lost 0 bases to trimming and J lost 1 base, with 7 bases between them. There are 15 residues in the CDR3. CDR3 coding DNA: TGCGCCAGCAGCTTGGGACTAAGGAACACCGGGGAGCTGTTTTTT. Protein product: CASSLGLRNTGELFF.

In its sample, this clone was seen once. The chain recombines TRBV28 with TRBJ2-7; TRBD2 aligns across 12 bases. This CDR3 comprises 17 residues. J lost 5 bases, V lost 4 bases, and 12 bases had no gene match. Germline CDR1 is MDHEN and CDR2 is SYDVKM. The CDR3, as DNA: TGTGCCAGCAGTTCCGGGACAAACAGACTAGCGGGAGACGAGCAGTACTTC. It specifies CASSSGTNRLAGDEQYF.

This sequence joins TRBV6-1 and TRBJ1-5; 10 nucleotides align to TRBD1. The CDR3 totals 15 residues. Losses at the gene ends were 6 bases for V and 6 bases for J; bases not matched to a gene: 8. Germline CDR1 is MNHNS and CDR2 is SASEGT. In DNA form, the CDR3 reads TGTGCCAGCAGCTGGGACAGGGGATCTTCTCAGCCCCAGCATTTT. This gives the protein CASSWDRGSSQPQHF.

This clone was counted a single time. The chain combines TRBV28 with TRBJ1-2; the D gene is possibly TRBD1 (5 bases). Trimming removed 5 bases from V and 3 bases from J, with 19 bases in between. Looked up from germline, CDR1 is MDHEN and CDR2 is SYDVKM. CDR3 length: 16 amino acids. CDR3: CASSALRRGRDYGYTF. In DNA, the CDR3 is TGTGCCAGCAGTGCCCTTAGGCGGGGCCGGGACTATGGCTACACCTTC.